This passage covers 2 T cell receptor beta chains from one sample sequenced in a study of naive and memory T cell subsets. An equimolar mix of two oligonucleotides served as the beta constant-region primer for TRBC1 and TRBC2. TCRdb re-analysed the UMI-ligation and nested PCR reads in MiXCR, keeping a single row per CDR3 protein. The sample has under 150,000 distinct CDR3 sequences; 17% are singletons. The sample consisted of naive CD4+ T cells from blood. These receptors were collected from a human donor in good health.

The chain couples TRBV6-6 to TRBJ1-2; D is possibly TRBD1 (5 bases). Germline assignment: CDR1 MNHNY and CDR2 SVGAGI (reference sequence). Between the trimmed V and J ends, which lost 6 bases and 0 bases, there was a span of 20 bases. The CDR3 extends over 17 amino acids. DNA for the CDR3: TGTGCCAGCAGCTCCCACGGGCGAGGGGCTACTAACTATGGCTACACCTTC. Amino acids: CASSSHGRGATNYGYTF.

The V call is TRBV5-1, the J call TRBJ1-2; 10 bases map to TRBD1. The CDR3 is made up of 14 amino acids. Losses at the gene ends were 4 bases for V and 2 bases for J; bases not matched to a gene: 2. Germline V gene sequence: CDR1 SGHRS, CDR2 YFSETQ. The CDR3 DNA reads TGCGCCAGCAGCGAGGGACAGGGGAACTATGGCTACACCTTC. Residues: CASSEGQGNYGYTF.